This T cell receptor (beta chain) was identified in a study of cytomegalovirus exposure and HLA in healthy donors. Study-level findings and limits: TRBV6-2, TRBV6-3 and some other V segments were unresolvable in 87-base-pair reads. In an earlier analysis, about 87% or about 30%: the productive usage of most TCR beta V segments.

Germline CDR1 SGHTA, CDR2 FQGNSA. J gave up 2 bases and V 5 bases, and 12 bases lay outside the gene matches. The CDR3 spans 17 residues. It was with 60 Vbeta and 13 Jbeta primers that the PCR ran. Only in-frame clones appear in the TCRdb table, and some are missing; sequencing was by immunoSEQ multiplex PCR. The table shows 170,000 or so clones, with roughly 83% occurring only once. A remark on this clone: Antigen: not known.

The V and J genes are TRBV7-2 and TRBJ2-3; 8 nucleotides align to TRBD2. Input material: PBMCs. This clonotype originated in a boy aged 2 to 10 in good health and CMV-seronegative. In nucleotides, the CDR3 is TGTGCCAGCAGCGCAGCTCCGGTAGCGGGGCCCACAGATACGCAGTATTTT. Its protein product is CASSAAPVAGPTDTQYF.